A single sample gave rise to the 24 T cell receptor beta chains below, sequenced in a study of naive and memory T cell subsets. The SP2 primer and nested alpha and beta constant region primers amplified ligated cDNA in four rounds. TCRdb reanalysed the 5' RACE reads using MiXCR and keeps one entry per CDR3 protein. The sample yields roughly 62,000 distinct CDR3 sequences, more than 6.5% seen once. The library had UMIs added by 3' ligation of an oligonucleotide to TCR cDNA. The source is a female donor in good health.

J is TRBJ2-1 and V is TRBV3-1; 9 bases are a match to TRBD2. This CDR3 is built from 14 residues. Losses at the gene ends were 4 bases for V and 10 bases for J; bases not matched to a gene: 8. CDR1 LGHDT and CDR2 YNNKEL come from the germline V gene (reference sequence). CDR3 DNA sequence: TGTGCCAGCAGCCGGCGCGGGGGGGCTGAGGAGCAGTTCTTC. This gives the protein CASSRRGGAEEQFF.

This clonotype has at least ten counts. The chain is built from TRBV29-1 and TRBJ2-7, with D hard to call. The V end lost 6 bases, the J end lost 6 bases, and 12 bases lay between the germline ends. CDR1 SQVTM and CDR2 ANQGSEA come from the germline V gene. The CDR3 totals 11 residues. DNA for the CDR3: TGCAGCGTCCCCCTATGGGGCGAGCAGTACTTC. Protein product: CSVPLWGEQYF.

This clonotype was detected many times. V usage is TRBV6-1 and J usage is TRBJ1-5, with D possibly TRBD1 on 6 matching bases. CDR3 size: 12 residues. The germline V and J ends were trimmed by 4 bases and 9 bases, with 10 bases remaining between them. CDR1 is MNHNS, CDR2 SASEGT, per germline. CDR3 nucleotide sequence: TGTGCCAGCAGTGCCCACAGGGCGCCCCAGCATTTT. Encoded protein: CASSAHRAPQHF.

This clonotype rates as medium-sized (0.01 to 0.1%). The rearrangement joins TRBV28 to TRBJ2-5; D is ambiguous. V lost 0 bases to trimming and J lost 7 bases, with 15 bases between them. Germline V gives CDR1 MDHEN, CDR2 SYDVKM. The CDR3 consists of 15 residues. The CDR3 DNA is TGTGCCAGCAGTTTATGGTTCTTGTCCGGATCGACCCAGTACTTC. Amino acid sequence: CASSLWFLSGSTQYF.

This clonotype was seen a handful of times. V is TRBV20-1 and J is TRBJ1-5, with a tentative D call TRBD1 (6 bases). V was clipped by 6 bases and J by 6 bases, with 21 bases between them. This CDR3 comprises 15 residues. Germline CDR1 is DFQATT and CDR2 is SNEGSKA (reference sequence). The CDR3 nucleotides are TGCAGTGCCTCAAGACAGGATGTGCCCCGTCAGCCCCAGCATTTT. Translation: CSASRQDVPRQPQHF.

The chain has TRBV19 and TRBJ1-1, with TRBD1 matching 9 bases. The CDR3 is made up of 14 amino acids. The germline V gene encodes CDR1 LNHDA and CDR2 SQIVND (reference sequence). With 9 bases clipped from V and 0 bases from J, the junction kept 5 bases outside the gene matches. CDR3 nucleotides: TGTGCCAGCAGACAGGGGGGCATGAACACTGAAGCTTTCTTT. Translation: CASRQGGMNTEAFF.

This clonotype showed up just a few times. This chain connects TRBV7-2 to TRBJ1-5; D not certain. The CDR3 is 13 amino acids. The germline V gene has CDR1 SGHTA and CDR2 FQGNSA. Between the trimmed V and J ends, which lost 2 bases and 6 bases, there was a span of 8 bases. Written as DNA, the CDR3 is TGTGCCAGCAGCTTACTCGAAGGTCAGCCCCAGCATTTT. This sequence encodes CASSLLEGQPQHF.

In nucleotides, the CDR3 is TGTGCCAGCAGTCCGGATGCGACAGATACGCAGTATTTT. This codes for CASSPDATDTQYF. The rearrangement links TRBV28 to TRBJ2-3; D is unresolved. The V and J ends lost 5 bases and 3 bases respectively, with 9 bases between them. Germline CDR1 is MDHEN and CDR2 is SYDVKM. There are 13 residues in the CDR3. Filled out from reference TRBV28 and TRBJ2-3, the complete variable domain reads DVKVTQSSRYLVKRTGEKVFLECVQDMDHENMFWYRQDPGLGLRLIYFSYDVKMKEKGDIPEGYSVSREKKERFSLILESASTNQTSMYLCASSPDATDTQYFGPGTRLTVL.

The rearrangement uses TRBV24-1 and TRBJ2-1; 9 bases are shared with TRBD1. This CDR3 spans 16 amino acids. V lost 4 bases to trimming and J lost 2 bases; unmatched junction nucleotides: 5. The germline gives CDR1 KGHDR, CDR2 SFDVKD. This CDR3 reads CATSEAQGATYNEQFF. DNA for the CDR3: TGTGCCACCAGTGAAGCACAGGGGGCGACCTACAATGAGCAGTTCTTC.

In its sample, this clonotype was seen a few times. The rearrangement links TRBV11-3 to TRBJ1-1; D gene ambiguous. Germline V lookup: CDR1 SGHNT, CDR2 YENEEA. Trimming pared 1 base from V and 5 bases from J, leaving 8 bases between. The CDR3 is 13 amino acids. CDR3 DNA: TGTGCCAGCAGCTTAGTTTTAGGAACTGAAGCTTTCTTT. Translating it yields CASSLVLGTEAFF.

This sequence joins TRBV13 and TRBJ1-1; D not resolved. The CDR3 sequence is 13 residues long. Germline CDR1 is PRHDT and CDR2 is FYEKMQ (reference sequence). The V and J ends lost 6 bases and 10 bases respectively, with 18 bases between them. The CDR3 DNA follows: TGTGCCAGCAGGCAACAGACCGGGAGGTTAGCTTTCTTT. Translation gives CASRQQTGRLAFF.

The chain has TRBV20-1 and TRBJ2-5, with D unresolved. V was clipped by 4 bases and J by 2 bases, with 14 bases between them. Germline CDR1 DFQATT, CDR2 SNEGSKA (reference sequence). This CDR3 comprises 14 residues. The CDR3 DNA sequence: TGCAGTGCTAAACGCCAAGGTGTTCAAGAGACCCAGTACTTC. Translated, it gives CSAKRQGVQETQYF.

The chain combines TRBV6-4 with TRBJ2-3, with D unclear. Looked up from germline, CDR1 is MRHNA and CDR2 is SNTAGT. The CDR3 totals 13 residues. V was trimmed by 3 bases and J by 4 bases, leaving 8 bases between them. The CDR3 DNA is TGTGCCAGCAGTGAAGGTTTATCAGATACGCAGTATTTT. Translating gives CASSEGLSDTQYF.

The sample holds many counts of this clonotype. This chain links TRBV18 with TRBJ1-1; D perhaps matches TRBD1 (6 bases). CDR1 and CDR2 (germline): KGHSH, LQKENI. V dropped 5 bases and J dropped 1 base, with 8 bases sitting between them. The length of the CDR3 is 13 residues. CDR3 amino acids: CASSNRENTEAFF. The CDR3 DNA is TGTGCCAGCTCAAACAGGGAGAACACTGAAGCTTTCTTT.

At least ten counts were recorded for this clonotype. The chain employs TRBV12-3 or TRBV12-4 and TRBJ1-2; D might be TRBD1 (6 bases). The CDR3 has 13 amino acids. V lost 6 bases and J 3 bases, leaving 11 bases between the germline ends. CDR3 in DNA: TGTGCCAGCAGACCACAGGGATACTATGGCTACACCTTC. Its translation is CASRPQGYYGYTF.

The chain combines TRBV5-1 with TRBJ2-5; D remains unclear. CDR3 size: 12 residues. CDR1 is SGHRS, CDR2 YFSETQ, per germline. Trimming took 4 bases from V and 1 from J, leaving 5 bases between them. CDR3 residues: CASSGVQETQYF. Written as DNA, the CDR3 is TGCGCCAGCAGCGGTGTCCAAGAGACCCAGTACTTC.

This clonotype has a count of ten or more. The CDR3 here is CASSLGHHRGEETQYF. In nucleotides, the CDR3 is TGTGCCAGCAGCTTAGGCCACCATAGGGGTGAAGAGACCCAGTACTTC. This chain uses TRBV11-2 with TRBJ2-5; TRBD1 is a possible D gene (5 bases). The germline V gene encodes CDR1 SGHAT and CDR2 FQNNGV. CDR3 length: 16 amino acids. V gave up 1 base and J gave up 3 bases, with 15 bases separating them.

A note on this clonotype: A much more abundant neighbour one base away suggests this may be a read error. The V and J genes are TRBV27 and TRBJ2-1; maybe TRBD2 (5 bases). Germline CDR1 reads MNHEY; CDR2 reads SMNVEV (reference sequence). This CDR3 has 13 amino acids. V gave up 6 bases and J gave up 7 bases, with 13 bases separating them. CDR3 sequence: CASSRAAVNEQFF. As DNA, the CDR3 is TGTGCCAGCAGCCGGGCAGCGGTTAATGAGCAGTTCTTC.

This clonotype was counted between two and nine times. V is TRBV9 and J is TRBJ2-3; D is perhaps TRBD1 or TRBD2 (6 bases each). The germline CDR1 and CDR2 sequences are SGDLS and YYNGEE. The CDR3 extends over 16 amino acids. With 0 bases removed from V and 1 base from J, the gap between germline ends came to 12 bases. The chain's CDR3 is CASSVERGAGTDTQYF. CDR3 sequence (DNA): TGTGCCAGCAGCGTAGAGAGGGGGGCCGGCACAGATACGCAGTATTTT.

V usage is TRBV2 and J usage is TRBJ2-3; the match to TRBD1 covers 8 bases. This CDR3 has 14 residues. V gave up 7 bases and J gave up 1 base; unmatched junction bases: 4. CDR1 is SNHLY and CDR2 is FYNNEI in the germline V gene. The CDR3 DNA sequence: TGTGCCAGCATCGGACAGGGAGGCACAGATACGCAGTATTTT. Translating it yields CASIGQGGTDTQYF.

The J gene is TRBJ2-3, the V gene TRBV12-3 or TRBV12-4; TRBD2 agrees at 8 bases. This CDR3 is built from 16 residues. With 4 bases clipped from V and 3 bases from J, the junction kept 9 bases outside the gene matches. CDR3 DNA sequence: TGTGCCAGCAGTTCCCCGGGACTAGGGATGACAGATACGCAGTATTTT. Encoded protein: CASSSPGLGMTDTQYF.

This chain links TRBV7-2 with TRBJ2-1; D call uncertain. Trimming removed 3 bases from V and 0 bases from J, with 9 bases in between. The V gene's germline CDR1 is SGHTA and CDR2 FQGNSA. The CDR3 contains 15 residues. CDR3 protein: CASSFGAFSYNEQFF. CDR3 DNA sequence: TGTGCCAGCAGCTTTGGCGCTTTCTCCTACAATGAGCAGTTCTTC.

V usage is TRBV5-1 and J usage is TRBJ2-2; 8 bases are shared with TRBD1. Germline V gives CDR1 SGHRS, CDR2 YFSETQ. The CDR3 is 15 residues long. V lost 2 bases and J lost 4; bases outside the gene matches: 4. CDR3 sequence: CASSFGQGATGELFF. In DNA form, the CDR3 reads TGCGCCAGCAGCTTCGGCCAGGGGGCCACCGGGGAGCTGTTTTTT.

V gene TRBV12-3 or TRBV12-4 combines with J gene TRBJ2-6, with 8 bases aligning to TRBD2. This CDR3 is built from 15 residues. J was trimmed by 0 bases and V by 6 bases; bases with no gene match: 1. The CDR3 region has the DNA TGTGCCAGCAGCCGGGGGGGCTCTGGGGCCAACGTCCTGACTTTC. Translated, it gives CASSRGGSGANVLTF.